This T cell receptor (beta chain) was sequenced in a study of blood T cell repertoires in COVID-19. Using immunoSEQ multiplex PCR, the repertoire was profiled, and TCRdb retains in-frame clones only, with some absent. The top ten hold 3% to 4% of the sample, which has about 240,000 clones, approximately 86% seen once. Enrollees, about 18 to 89 years old, lived in approximately 25 US areas. Participants' own reports of clinical history determined their cohort assignment. The CDR3 loop spans 11 amino acids. The V and J ends lost 3 bases and 4 bases respectively, with 2 bases between them. The V gene's germline CDR1 is MNHEY and CDR2 SMNVEV (reference sequence).

The rearrangement joins TRBV27 to TRBJ2-3; unclear D gene. What was sequenced was PBMCs or T cells enriched from blood (not recorded which). This clonotype was obtained from a woman between 35 and 50 years old with acute COVID-19. CDR3 region: CASSFSDTQYF. The CDR3 nucleotides read TGTGCCAGCAGTTTCTCAGATACGCAGTATTTT.